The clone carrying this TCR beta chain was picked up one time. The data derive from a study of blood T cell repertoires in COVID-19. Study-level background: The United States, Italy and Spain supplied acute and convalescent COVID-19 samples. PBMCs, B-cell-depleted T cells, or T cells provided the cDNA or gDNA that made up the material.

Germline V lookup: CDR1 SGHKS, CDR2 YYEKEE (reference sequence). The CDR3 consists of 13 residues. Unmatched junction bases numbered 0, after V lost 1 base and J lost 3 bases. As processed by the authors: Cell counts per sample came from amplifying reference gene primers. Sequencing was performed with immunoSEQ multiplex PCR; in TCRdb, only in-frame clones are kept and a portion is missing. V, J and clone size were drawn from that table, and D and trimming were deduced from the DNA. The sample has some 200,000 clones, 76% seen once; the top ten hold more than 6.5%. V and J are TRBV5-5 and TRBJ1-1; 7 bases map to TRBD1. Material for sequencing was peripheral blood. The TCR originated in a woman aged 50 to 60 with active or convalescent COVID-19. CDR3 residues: CASSLTGDTEAFF. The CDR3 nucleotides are TGTGCCAGCAGCTTGACAGGGGACACTGAAGCTTTCTTT.